These 26 T cell receptor beta chains came from one sample sequenced in a study of blood T cell repertoires in COVID-19. Libraries were prepared by immunoSEQ multiplex PCR; TCRdb keeps only in-frame clonotypes and omits some of them. The repertoire has 250,000 or so clones, 85% of them found once; the top ten carry about 6.2%. The specimen was PBMCs or T cells enriched from blood (not recorded which). Receptor source: a woman in her 50s who had been exposed to COVID-19.

The chain couples TRBV18 to TRBJ2-6, with D uncertain. The CDR3 length is 15 residues. Trimming pared 6 bases from V and 3 bases from J, leaving 12 bases between. Germline CDR1 KGHSH, CDR2 LQKENI. The CDR3 protein is CASSLPGFGANVLTF. As DNA, the CDR3 is TGTGCCAGCTCTCTCCCAGGCTTTGGGGCCAACGTCCTGACTTTC.

The chain links TRBV12-3 or TRBV12-4 to TRBJ1-5; D unclear. CDR3 length equals 12 residues. Trimming removed 6 bases at V and 3 bases at J, with 6 bases between. The CDR3 reads CASSLFNQPQHF. In nucleotides, the CDR3 is TGTGCCAGCAGCCTCTTCAATCAGCCCCAGCATTTT.

This clone showed up just once. Other DNA sequences in the sample encode the same CDR3. The genes are TRBV7-8 and TRBJ2-2, with D unresolved. CDR3 size: 13 residues. Germline assignment: CDR1 SGHVS and CDR2 FQNEAQ. Between the trimmed V and J ends, which lost 2 bases and 6 bases, there was a span of 7 bases. The CDR3 region is CASSLLISGELFF. The CDR3 DNA is TGTGCCAGCAGCTTACTTATTTCCGGGGAGCTGTTTTTT.

The gene calls are TRBV6-5 and TRBJ1-2; 9 nucleotides align to TRBD1. The length of the CDR3 is 13 residues. J was trimmed by 6 bases and V by 6 bases; bases with no gene match: 5. Germline assignment: CDR1 MNHEY and CDR2 SVGAGI. Here the CDR3 DNA reads TGTGCCAGCAGGCTAGGGACAGGGAATGGCTACACCTTC. Protein sequence: CASRLGTGNGYTF.

This clone has at least ten counts. Other DNA sequences in this specimen translate into the identical CDR3. V is TRBV21-1 and J is TRBJ1-5; the D call in the table, TRBD1, was not verified against the DNA. TRBV21-1 is tagged as a pseudogene. The CDR3 sequence is 16 residues long. CDR3 loop: CASSLKRDSQNQPQHF. Written as DNA, the CDR3 is TGTGCCAGCAGTTTGAAACGAGACAGTCAAAATCAGCCCCAGCATTTT.

CDR3 DNA sequence: TGTGCCAGCAGGCCAACATCAGGGTCCTATGGCTACACCTTC. Residues: CASRPTSGSYGYTF. The gene calls are TRBV28 and TRBJ1-2; TRBD1 is a possible D gene (5 bases). The germline V and J ends were trimmed by 6 bases and 4 bases, with 15 bases remaining between them. Germline V gene lookup returns CDR1 MDHEN and CDR2 SYDVKM. This CDR3 is built from 14 residues.

This chain uses TRBV5-1 with TRBJ1-1; D remains unclear. Germline lookup yields CDR1 SGHRS and CDR2 YFSETQ. Trimming cost V 4 bases and J 11 bases, with 18 bases left between them. This CDR3 comprises 13 residues. CDR3 DNA sequence: TGCGCCAGCAGCCCCCGGGCCCCCGGGGAGGCTTTCTTT. Protein product: CASSPRAPGEAFF.

This clone came up once. This rearrangement joins TRBV7-9 to TRBJ1-1; D possibly corresponds to TRBD1 (6 bases). The germline V gene has CDR1 SEHNR and CDR2 FQNEAQ (reference sequence). The CDR3 is made up of 16 amino acids. V dropped 10 bases and J dropped 0 bases, with 21 bases sitting between them. The CDR3 reads CATWGPGSGLNTEAFF. DNA of the CDR3: TGTGCCACCTGGGGGCCAGGGTCAGGGCTGAACACTGAAGCTTTCTTT.

The chain joins TRBV12-3 or TRBV12-4 to TRBJ1-2; a possible D gene is TRBD1 (5 bases). V lost 6 bases and J lost 6, with 11 bases in between. The CDR3 loop spans 12 amino acids. CDR3 coding DNA: TGTGCCAGCAGGACAGCCTCCGATGGCTACACCTTC. Amino acids: CASRTASDGYTF.

This clone was found once. This chain joins TRBV3-1 (or the pseudogene TRBV3-2) and TRBJ2-3; 10 nucleotides match TRBD1. This CDR3 is 16 amino acids long. The ends lost 5 bases at V and 4 bases at J; junction bases unmatched: 9. The V gene's germline CDR1 is LGHDT and CDR2 YNNKEL (reference sequence). The CDR3 spells CASSSEGTGVADTQYF. Here the CDR3 DNA reads TGTGCCAGCAGCTCGGAGGGGACAGGGGTCGCAGATACGCAGTATTTT.

The chain is built from TRBV3-1 (or the pseudogene TRBV3-2) and TRBJ2-1; 7 bases are a match to TRBD2. V trimming: 8 bases; J trimming: 5 bases; junction bases outside the gene matches: 6. The germline V gene encodes CDR1 LGHDT and CDR2 YNNKEL (reference sequence). CDR3 length equals 13 residues. CDR3 sequence: CASGDYPHNEQFF. In DNA form, the CDR3 reads TGTGCCAGCGGGGACTACCCTCACAATGAGCAGTTCTTC.

The V call is TRBV7-9, the J call TRBJ1-1; D not resolved. V lost 1 base, J lost 7 bases, and 4 bases lay in between. Germline V gene data show CDR1 as SEHNR and CDR2 as FQNEAQ (reference sequence). The CDR3 covers 11 residues. The CDR3 spells CASSLDNEAFF. The CDR3 nucleotides are TGTGCCAGCAGCTTAGACAATGAAGCTTTCTTT. Looking up the rest from reference TRBV7-9 and TRBJ1-1 gives the full variable domain: DTGVSQNPRHKITKRGQNVTFRCDPISEHNRLYWYRQTLGQGPEFLTYFQNEAQLEKSRLLSDRFSAERPKGSFSTLEIQRTEQGDSAMYLCASSLDNEAFFGQGTRLTVV.

V is TRBV6-4 and J is TRBJ1-1; tentatively, D is TRBD1 (5 bases). From germline, CDR1 is MRHNA and CDR2 SNTAGT. The CDR3 has 16 amino acids. Trimming shortened V by 0 bases and J by 1 base, and 12 bases separated the two germline ends. The CDR3 spells CASSDSTRGPNTEAFF. CDR3 nucleotides: TGTGCCAGCAGTGACTCGACAAGGGGCCCGAACACTGAAGCTTTCTTT.

With respect to this clone: Other DNA variants within this sample encode the same CDR3. J is TRBJ2-3 and V is TRBV10-3, with D maybe TRBD2 (6 bases). The V gene lost 4 bases and the J gene lost 0 bases, with 8 bases spanning the gap. The CDR3 has 14 amino acids. From germline, CDR1 is ENHRY and CDR2 SYGVKD. CDR3 bases: TGTGCCATCAGTGTGGGGGGAAGCACAGATACGCAGTATTTT. It is translated as CAISVGGSTDTQYF.

The table lists this clone with a count of one. This chain links TRBV14 with TRBJ1-6; D is uncertain. Germline V gives CDR1 SGHDN, CDR2 FVKESK. There are 13 residues in the CDR3. Trimming shortened V by 5 bases and J by 8 bases, and 10 bases separated the two germline ends. The DNA of the CDR3 is TGTGCCAGCAGCGCTCGGGTCGATTCACCCCTCCACTTT. Residues: CASSARVDSPLHF.

J is TRBJ2-7 and V is TRBV9, with a tentative D call TRBD2 (5 bases). The CDR3 contains 14 residues. V was cut by 0 bases and J by 2 bases, with 9 bases left in between. Germline assignment: CDR1 SGDLS and CDR2 YYNGEE. The CDR3 DNA sequence: TGTGCCAGCAGCGTAGCGGGGAGCACCTACGAGCAGTACTTC. It specifies CASSVAGSTYEQYF.

V gene TRBV4-3 combines with J gene TRBJ1-2, with no clear D. V was clipped by 0 bases and J by 4 bases, with 9 bases between them. CDR3 length equals 14 residues. Germline CDR1 is LGHNA and CDR2 is YSLEER. CDR3 sequence (DNA): TGCGCCAGCAGCCAAGAAGAGCGATCCTATGGCTACACCTTC. Its protein is CASSQEERSYGYTF.

V is TRBV12-3 or TRBV12-4 and J is TRBJ1-2, with D maybe TRBD1 (5 bases). The CDR3 spans 13 residues. Trimming removed 4 bases at V and 3 bases at J, with 9 bases between. CDR3 region: CASSSRQHYGYTF. CDR3 DNA: TGTGCCAGCAGTTCCAGACAGCACTATGGCTACACCTTC.

The chain links TRBV28 to TRBJ2-1; 11 nucleotides line up with TRBD2. Germline V gives CDR1 MDHEN, CDR2 SYDVKM. This CDR3 comprises 16 residues. Unmatched junction bases numbered 7, after V lost 6 bases and J lost 3 bases. CDR3 coding DNA: TGTGCCAGCAGACACTCTAGCGGGGGGTTCTACAATGAGCAGTTCTTC. Translated, it gives CASRHSSGGFYNEQFF.

The chain carries TRBV3-1 (or the pseudogene TRBV3-2) and TRBJ1-4; D perhaps matches TRBD1 (6 bases). Germline V lookup: CDR1 LGHDT, CDR2 YNNKEL (reference sequence). V lost 0 bases to trimming and J lost 1 base, with 12 bases between them. The CDR3 is 17 residues long. In nucleotides, the CDR3 is TGTGCCAGCAGCCAAGAAAGTCAGGGGAAAACTAATGAAAAACTGTTTTTT. Protein sequence: CASSQESQGKTNEKLFF.

The chain has TRBV7-2 and TRBJ2-7; 8 bases agree with TRBD1. The CDR3 runs to 14 residues. Per the germline V gene, CDR1 is SGHTA and CDR2 is FQGNSA. J gave up 1 base and V 5 bases, and 4 bases lay outside the gene matches. Here the CDR3 reads CASSQGASSYEQYF. DNA for the CDR3: TGTGCCAGCAGCCAGGGGGCATCTTCCTACGAGCAGTACTTC.

This clone was seen only once. This chain connects TRBV30 to TRBJ2-6, with no clear D. Germline V gives CDR1 GTSNPN, CDR2 SVGIG (reference sequence). This CDR3 has 14 amino acids. V lost 7 bases and J 2 bases, leaving 12 bases between the germline ends. In DNA form, the CDR3 reads TGTGCCTTGGAGCCAGCAGCTGGGGCCAACGTCCTGACTTTC. It yields the protein CALEPAAGANVLTF.

Only one count was recorded for this clone. The J gene is TRBJ2-1, the V gene TRBV10-3; D gene ambiguous. This CDR3 region has 13 residues. With 2 bases removed from V and 3 bases from J, the gap between germline ends came to 5 bases. Germline V lookup: CDR1 ENHRY, CDR2 SYGVKD. The CDR3 spells CAISEGSYNEQFF. CDR3 coding DNA: TGTGCCATCAGTGAGGGCAGCTACAATGAGCAGTTCTTC.

In its sample, this clone was seen once. This chain joins TRBV2 and TRBJ1-2; a weak D match, TRBD1 (5 bases). CDR3 length: 11 residues. Per the germline V gene, CDR1 is SNHLY and CDR2 is FYNNEI. V was trimmed by 6 bases and J by 12 bases, leaving 14 bases between them. This CDR3 reads CASSLTPGDTF. CDR3 DNA sequence: TGTGCCAGCAGCCTAACTCCGGGGGACACCTTC.

The chain carries TRBV7-2 and TRBJ1-2; TRBD1 is a possible D gene (6 bases). The V and J ends lost 1 base and 7 bases respectively, with 16 bases between them. Germline loops: CDR1 SGHTA, CDR2 FQGNSA. This CDR3 has 15 residues. CDR3 in DNA: TGTGCCAGCAGCTTAGATCCTTTTGGGGGGGCTGGCTACACCTTC. This translates into CASSLDPFGGAGYTF.

The rearrangement joins TRBV7-9 to TRBJ2-1; 10 nucleotides match TRBD1. V lost 5 bases, J lost 5 bases, and 6 bases stayed unmatched. This CDR3 comprises 15 residues. Germline V gives CDR1 SEHNR, CDR2 FQNEAQ (reference sequence). The CDR3 nucleotides read TGTGCCAGCAGCCCGGGACAGGGGAACGACAATGAGCAGTTCTTC. This encodes CASSPGQGNDNEQFF.